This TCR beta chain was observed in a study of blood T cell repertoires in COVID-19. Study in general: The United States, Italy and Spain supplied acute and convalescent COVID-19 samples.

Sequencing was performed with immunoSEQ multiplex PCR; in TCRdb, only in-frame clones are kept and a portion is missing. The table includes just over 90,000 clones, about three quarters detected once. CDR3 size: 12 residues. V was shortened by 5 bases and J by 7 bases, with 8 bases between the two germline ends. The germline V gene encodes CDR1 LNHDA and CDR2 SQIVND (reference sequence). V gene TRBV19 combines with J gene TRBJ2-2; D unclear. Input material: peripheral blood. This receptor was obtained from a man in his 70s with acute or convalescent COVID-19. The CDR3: CASSLLYGELFF. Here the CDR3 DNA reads TGTGCCAGTAGTTTACTATACGGGGAGCTGTTTTTT.